The 23 T cell receptor beta chains in this list originate from one sample, sequenced in a study of blood T cell repertoires in COVID-19. Here immunoSEQ multiplex PCR was the method, and the copy in TCRdb shows in-frame clones only, minus some. The table has about 300,000 clones, about 85% seen once. Sequencing input: PBMCs or T cells enriched from blood (not recorded which). The receptors shown here come from a woman in her forties or fifties who had recovered from COVID-19.

V and J are TRBV19 and TRBJ1-3; D uncertain. The CDR3 is made up of 15 amino acids. Looked up from germline, CDR1 is LNHDA and CDR2 is SQIVND (reference sequence). V was shortened by 3 bases and J by 0 bases, with 9 bases between the two germline ends. The CDR3 nucleotides are TGTGCCAGTAGTATGGGCAGTGCCTCTGGAAACACCATATATTTT. This encodes CASSMGSASGNTIYF.

V is TRBV29-1 and J is TRBJ1-2; a possible D gene is TRBD1 (6 bases). Germline-derived CDR1 and CDR2 are SQVTM and ANQGSEA. The CDR3 has 13 amino acids. V lost 3 bases and J 6 bases, leaving 14 bases between the germline ends. Here the CDR3 reads CSVDESGADGYTF. DNA for the CDR3: TGCAGCGTTGATGAATCAGGGGCGGATGGCTACACCTTC.

The chain links TRBV27 to TRBJ2-3, with D perhaps TRBD2 (5 bases). CDR1 MNHEY and CDR2 SMNVEV come from the germline V gene (reference sequence). Trimming left V 3 bases short and J 1 base short, with 11 bases between. This CDR3 region has 15 residues. The CDR3 sequence is CASSFTRVGTDTQYF. The DNA for the CDR3 is TGTGCCAGCAGTTTTACTAGAGTGGGCACAGATACGCAGTATTTT.

The chain joins TRBV27 to TRBJ2-3, with 15 bases fitting TRBD2. J lost 2 bases, V lost 6 bases, and 9 bases had no gene match. The V gene's germline CDR1 is MNHEY and CDR2 SMNVEV (reference sequence). The CDR3 extends over 18 amino acids. This CDR3 is CASSTGLAGGTNTDTQYF. The CDR3 nucleotides read TGTGCCAGCAGCACGGGACTAGCGGGGGGAACTAACACAGATACGCAGTATTTT.

V is TRBV4-1 and J is TRBJ1-2, with TRBD1 as a possible D gene (6 bases). The CDR3 has 16 amino acids. Germline assignment: CDR1 MGHRA and CDR2 YSYEKL. The germline V and J ends were trimmed by 0 bases and 8 bases, with 19 bases remaining between them. CDR3 residues: CASSQDLGRGLGGYTF. DNA of the CDR3: TGCGCCAGCAGCCAAGATCTTGGCAGGGGTCTAGGCGGCTACACCTTC.

This clone came up once. The chain employs TRBV6-5 and TRBJ2-7, with 10 bases aligning to TRBD1. Trimming cost V 2 bases and J 6 bases; bases outside gene matches: 1. This CDR3 contains 13 residues. Germline V gene sequence: CDR1 MNHEY, CDR2 SVGAGI. The CDR3, as DNA: TGTGCCAGCAGTTACGGGACAGGGGTCGAGCAGTACTTC. Translating gives CASSYGTGVEQYF.

The sample holds a few counts of this clone. The chain uses TRBV7-9 and TRBJ2-1, with 9 bases lining up with TRBD1. From germline, CDR1 is SEHNR and CDR2 FQNEAQ (reference sequence). The CDR3 loop spans 14 amino acids. The V and J ends lost 1 base and 7 bases, in that order; junction bases with no gene match: 2. In DNA form, the CDR3 reads TGTGCCAGCAGCTTAGTACAGGGGGCTAATGAGCAGTTCTTC. Translating gives CASSLVQGANEQFF.

The V gene is TRBV28, the J gene TRBJ2-7; D remains ambiguous. The CDR3 contains 15 residues. CDR1 is MDHEN and CDR2 is SYDVKM in the germline V gene. Between the trimmed V and J ends, which lost 2 bases and 0 bases, there was a span of 11 bases. The CDR3 here is CASSLLRPSSYEQYF. The CDR3 DNA reads TGTGCCAGCAGTTTACTGCGGCCGAGCTCCTACGAGCAGTACTTC.

The chain has TRBV5-1 and TRBJ1-4; no clear D. Looked up from germline, CDR1 is SGHRS and CDR2 is YFSETQ. Trimming cost V 1 base and J 6 bases, with 13 bases left between them. This CDR3 region has 15 residues. CDR3: CASSLRSPTYEKLFF. In DNA, the CDR3 is TGCGCCAGCAGCTTGCGTTCACCCACTTATGAAAAACTGTTTTTT.

CDR3 sequence (DNA): TGTGCCTGGAGTGTCGAGTGGGAGGCTTTCTTT. Encoded protein: CAWSVEWEAFF. The V gene is TRBV30, the J gene TRBJ1-1; D remains ambiguous. Between the trimmed V and J ends, which lost 0 bases and 11 bases, there was a span of 10 bases. Germline CDR1 and CDR2: GTSNPN and SVGIG (reference sequence). This CDR3 spans 11 amino acids. Combining the CDR3 with reference TRBV30 and TRBJ1-1 gives the whole variable domain SQTIHQWPATLVQPVGSPLSLECTVEGTSNPNLYWYRQAAGRGLQLLFYSVGIGQISSEVPQNLSASRPQDRQFILSSKKLLLSDSGFYLCAWSVEWEAFFGQGTRLTVV.

This clone appeared once. This sequence joins TRBV7-8 and TRBJ1-6; the match to TRBD1 covers 7 bases. This CDR3 is built from 15 residues. V trimming: 6 bases; J trimming: 8 bases; junction bases outside the gene matches: 10. CDR1 SGHVS and CDR2 FQNEAQ come from the germline V gene. CDR3 DNA sequence: TGTGCCAGCAGGCGCACGGACAGGCTCCATTCACCCCTCCACTTT. It translates to CASRRTDRLHSPLHF.

The CDR3 reads CASSASDGELNYEQYF. The CDR3 DNA follows: TGTGCCAGCAGCGCCTCGGACGGGGAATTAAACTACGAGCAGTACTTC. The chain carries TRBV9 and TRBJ2-7, with D possibly matching TRBD2 (5 bases). V was cut by 3 bases and J by 3 bases, with 19 bases left in between. CDR3 length equals 16 residues. CDR1 is SGDLS, CDR2 YYNGEE, per germline.

The chain has TRBV7-2 and TRBJ2-1; D is possibly TRBD1 (6 bases). Germline V lookup: CDR1 SGHTA, CDR2 FQGNSA. CDR3 length equals 13 residues. The ends were cut back, 2 bases at V and 9 bases at J, with 11 bases in the middle. CDR3 nucleotide sequence: TGTGCCAGCAGCTTACACGGACAGATTGAGCAGTTCTTC. It encodes CASSLHGQIEQFF.

The chain links TRBV6-5 to TRBJ1-5; unclear D gene. The V and J ends lost 8 bases and 0 bases respectively, with 14 bases between them. Looked up from germline, CDR1 is MNHEY and CDR2 is SVGAGI. The CDR3 covers 15 residues. This CDR3 reads CASRTGFYSNQPQHF. The CDR3 coding sequence is TGTGCCAGCCGTACCGGTTTTTATAGCAATCAGCCCCAGCATTTT.

Ten or more counts support this clone. The chain couples TRBV6-4 to TRBJ1-5, with TRBD1 identical over 8 bases. V lost 3 bases to trimming and J lost 0 bases; unmatched junction nucleotides: 1. Germline V gives CDR1 MRHNA, CDR2 SNTAGT. This CDR3 has 15 amino acids. The CDR3 nucleotides read TGTGCCAGCAGTGAAACAGGGGGTAGCAATCAGCCCCAGCATTTT. It encodes CASSETGGSNQPQHF.

The rearrangement links TRBV4-1 to TRBJ2-7; the D gene is possibly TRBD2 (5 bases). The germline V and J ends were trimmed by 1 base and 2 bases, with 9 bases remaining between them. Germline CDR1 MGHRA, CDR2 YSYEKL. This CDR3 has 14 amino acids. CDR3 DNA sequence: TGCGCCAGCAGCCAAGTAGCCGGGACCTACGAGCAGTACTTC. Amino acid sequence: CASSQVAGTYEQYF.

The chain combines TRBV20-1 with TRBJ1-5; 8 bases match TRBD1. CDR1 and CDR2 (germline): DFQATT, SNEGSKA (reference sequence). With 3 bases clipped from V and 6 bases from J, the junction kept 7 bases outside the gene matches. The length of the CDR3 is 14 residues. This CDR3 is CSASGQGAGQPQHF. The CDR3 bases are TGCAGTGCTAGTGGGCAGGGGGCAGGTCAGCCCCAGCATTTT.

The chain is built from TRBV2 and TRBJ1-6; TRBD1 might be the D (6 bases). The germline V and J ends were trimmed by 6 bases and 6 bases, with 15 bases remaining between them. The length of the CDR3 is 15 residues. The germline CDR1 and CDR2 sequences are SNHLY and FYNNEI. The CDR3: CASRVQGYSNSPLHF. The CDR3 DNA reads TGTGCCAGCAGGGTTCAGGGGTATAGTAATTCACCCCTCCACTTT. The whole variable domain, filled in from reference TRBV2 and TRBJ1-6, reads EPEVTQTPSHQVTQMGQEVILRCVPISNHLYFYWYRQILGQKVEFLVSFYNNEISEKSEIFDDQFSVERPDGSNFTLKIRSTKLEDSAMYFCASRVQGYSNSPLHFGNGTRLTVT.

The chain has TRBV4-1 and TRBJ1-6, with 9 bases matching TRBD1. The germline V gene has CDR1 MGHRA and CDR2 YSYEKL. The CDR3 totals 16 residues. V was clipped by 4 bases and J by 3 bases; unmatched bases: 4. The CDR3 here is CASSPTGGSYNSPLHF. CDR3 DNA: TGCGCCAGCAGCCCAACAGGGGGCAGCTATAATTCACCCCTCCACTTT.

The chain joins TRBV28 to TRBJ1-2; TRBD1 agrees at 9 bases. This CDR3 has 14 amino acids. The J segment lost 3 bases and the V segment lost 6 bases, leaving 5 bases of the junction unmatched. In germline, CDR1 is MDHEN, CDR2 SYDVKM. The CDR3 sequence: CASRPTGGDYGYTF. CDR3 nucleotides: TGTGCCAGCAGGCCCACAGGGGGCGACTATGGCTACACCTTC.

This chain links TRBV18 with TRBJ1-5; a weak D match, TRBD1 (5 bases). CDR1 is KGHSH, CDR2 LQKENI, per germline. With 3 bases removed from V and 5 bases from J, the gap between germline ends came to 11 bases. The CDR3 totals 14 residues. The DNA for the CDR3 is TGTGCCAGCTCACCGTCGGGGGACCATCAGCCCCAGCATTTT. It encodes CASSPSGDHQPQHF.

This clone was counted ten times or more. V and J are TRBV25-1 and TRBJ1-5, with 9 nucleotides matching TRBD1. CDR1 is MGHDK and CDR2 is SYGVNS in the germline V gene. CDR3 length: 18 amino acids. After removal of 4 bases from V and 0 bases from J, the junction contained 10 bases not matched to a gene. The CDR3: CASSAGQGTPYSNQPQHF. The CDR3 nucleotides are TGTGCCAGCAGTGCCGGACAGGGGACTCCTTATAGCAATCAGCCCCAGCATTTT.

This clone appeared once. This chain joins TRBV6-1 and TRBJ2-5; TRBD1 is a possible D gene (5 bases). The germline V gene has CDR1 MNHNS and CDR2 SASEGT. This CDR3 has 14 amino acids. V gave up 0 bases and J gave up 7 bases, with 12 bases separating them. The DNA for the CDR3 is TGTGCCAGCAGTGAAGCTCAGGGATTTGGGACCCAGTACTTC. It encodes CASSEAQGFGTQYF.